The source of this T cell receptor beta chain is a study of T cell changes during pregnancy in multiple sclerosis. This table comes from immunoSEQ multiplex PCR, and its TCRdb copy is limited to in-frame clones, with some not included. The table records roughly 60,000 clones, roughly 92% of them present only once. This sequence originates from a female donor with multiple sclerosis, enrolled in a pregnancy study. The source material was peripheral blood, sampled in the second trimester of pregnancy.

The CDR3 loop is CASSLERFTEAFF. CDR3 DNA sequence: TGTGCCAGCAGCTTGGAACGGTTTACTGAAGCTTTCTTT. The chain carries TRBV5-5 and TRBJ1-1; D gene ambiguous. Deletions cut 0 bases from V and 5 bases from J, with 8 bases between. CDR3 size: 13 residues. The germline CDR1 and CDR2 sequences are SGHKS and YYEKEE (reference sequence).